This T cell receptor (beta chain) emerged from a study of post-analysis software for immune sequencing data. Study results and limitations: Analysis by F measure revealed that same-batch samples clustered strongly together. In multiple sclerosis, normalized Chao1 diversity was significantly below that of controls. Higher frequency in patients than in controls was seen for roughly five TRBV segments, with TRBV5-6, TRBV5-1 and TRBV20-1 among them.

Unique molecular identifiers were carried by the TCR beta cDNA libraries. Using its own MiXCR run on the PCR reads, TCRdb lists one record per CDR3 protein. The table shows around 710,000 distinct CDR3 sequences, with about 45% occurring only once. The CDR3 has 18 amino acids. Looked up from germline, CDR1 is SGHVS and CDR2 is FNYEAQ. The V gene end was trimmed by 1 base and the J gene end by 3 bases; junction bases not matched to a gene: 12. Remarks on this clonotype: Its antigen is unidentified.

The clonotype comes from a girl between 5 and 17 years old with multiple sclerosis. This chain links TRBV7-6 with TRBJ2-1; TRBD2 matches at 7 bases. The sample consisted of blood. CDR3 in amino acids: CASSLVVAGARYYNEQFF. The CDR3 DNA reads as TGTGCCAGCAGCTTAGTTGTCGCGGGAGCACGATACTACAATGAGCAGTTCTTC.